This TCR beta chain originates from a study of cytomegalovirus exposure and HLA in healthy donors. Study observations and caveats: The study designated roughly 150 TCR beta chains cytomegalovirus-associated. It was confirmed in vitro that a few of the CMV-associated chains were specific for CMV antigens.

The repertoire was sequenced with immunoSEQ multiplex PCR; TCRdb's copy has only in-frame clones and lacks some. In the table there are approximately 260,000 clones, 65% to 90% of which are singletons. With respect to this clone: The antigen is not known.

Germline CDR1 and CDR2: MNHNS and SASEGT. The ends lost 1 base at V and 4 bases at J; junction bases unmatched: 8. This CDR3 region has 16 residues. The clonotype was recovered from a young woman in good health and CMV-seronegative. The V and J genes are TRBV6-1 and TRBJ1-2, with TRBD1 matching over 8 bases. Material: PBMCs. DNA of the CDR3: TGTGCCAGCAGTGAAGAGCAACAGGGGGAGAGCTATGGCTACACCTTC. As protein: CASSEEQQGESYGYTF.